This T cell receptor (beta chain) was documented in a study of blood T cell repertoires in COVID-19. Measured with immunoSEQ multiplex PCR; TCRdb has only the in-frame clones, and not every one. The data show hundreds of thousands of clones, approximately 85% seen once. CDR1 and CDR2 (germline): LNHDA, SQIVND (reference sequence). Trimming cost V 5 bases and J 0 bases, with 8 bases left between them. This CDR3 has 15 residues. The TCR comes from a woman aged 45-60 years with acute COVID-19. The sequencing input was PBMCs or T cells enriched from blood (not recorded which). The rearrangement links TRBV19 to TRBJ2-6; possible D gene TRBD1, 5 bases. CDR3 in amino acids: CASSSDSSGANVLTF. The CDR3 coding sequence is TGTGCCAGTAGTTCCGACAGCTCTGGGGCCAACGTCCTGACTTTC.